The sequence of this TCR beta chain was determined in a study of T cells after yellow fever vaccination. Regarding the study as a whole: Highly abundant clonotypes carried over from the bulk population could end up in FACS-sorted repertoires as contaminants. A large majority of primary-vaccination clones showed up again after the booster (approximately 95% CD4, roughly 91% CD8).

They built TCR cDNA with 5'RACE template switching, a step that put in a universal primer site and UMIs. TCRdb re-analysed the 5' RACE reads in MiXCR, keeping a single row per CDR3 protein. The data show about 340,000 distinct CDR3 sequences, with 3% to 4.5% seen just once and approximately 24% held by the top ten. This clonotype has ten or more counts. What it recognizes is unknown. The receptor's source is a man between 18 and 35 years old who received the YFV17D yellow fever vaccine. Sequenced material: PBMCs, taken 5 days after the yellow fever booster vaccination.

The CDR3 DNA reads TGTGCCAGCAGCCAAGGAGGGACTAGCGGGACTCTTACGCAGTATTTT. Its protein is CASSQGGTSGTLTQYF. The chain uses TRBV14 and TRBJ2-3; 13 positions match TRBD2. The germline gives CDR1 SGHDN, CDR2 FVKESK. V lost 1 base and J lost 8; bases outside the gene matches: 6. This CDR3 has 16 amino acids.